These T cell receptor beta chains were read from a single sample in a study of OX40 agonist ivuxolimab in advanced cancers. Produced via immunoSEQ multiplex PCR; TCRdb's table is partial and in-frame only. The sample has around 68,000 clones; approximately 86% are singletons. The sequences come from CD4+ or CD8+ T cells sorted from blood, collected in a trial of the OX40 agonist ivuxolimab. These receptors were obtained from an adult with an advanced solid tumor such as melanoma, head and neck, liver or kidney cancer. CDR3s include the opening cysteine and the closing phenylalanine or tryptophan. D genes are given only for firm matches. A row's size may be missing; if present it is once, few, many or a size class.

TRBD2 - TRBJ2-7 TRBV5-1 CASSLAGSSGGYEQYF TGCGCCAGCAGCTTGGCTGGCTCGAGCGGGGGCTACGAGCAGTACTTC
- - TRBJ1-4 TRBV30 CAWSRTDTNEKLFF TGTGCCTGGAGTCGGACAGACACTAATGAAAAACTGTTTTTT
- - TRBJ1-4 TRBV6-5 CASSYRGRRNEKLFF TGTGCCAGCAGTTACAGGGGGAGGAGGAATGAAAAACTGTTTTTT
- - TRBJ2-1 TRBV11-3 CASSLRRLHNEQFF TGTGCCAGCAGCTTAAGGAGACTTCACAATGAGCAGTTCTTC
- - TRBJ2-5 TRBV12-5 CAGWYQETQYF TGTGCAGGTTGGTACCAAGAGACCCAGTACTTC
TRBD1 - TRBJ2-5 TRBV7-9 CASSLSGGAQTQYF TGTGCCAGCAGCTTATCAGGGGGCGCCCAGACCCAGTACTTC
TRBD1 - TRBJ1-4 TRBV6-5 CASSYGGTGVLEKLFF TGTGCCAGCAGTTACGGCGGGACAGGGGTTTTGGAAAAACTGTTTTTT
TRBD2 - TRBJ2-1 TRBV5-1 CASSPGTSGTFSYNEQFF TGCGCCAGCAGCCCGGGGACTAGCGGAACCTTCTCCTACAATGAGCAGTTCTTC
TRBD1 - TRBJ2-2 TRBV11-3 CASSSWTGGFAGELFF TGTGCCAGCAGCTCCTGGACAGGGGGCTTCGCCGGGGAGCTGTTTTTT
- - TRBJ1-2 TRBV11-3 CASSLVRVNYGYTF TGTGCCAGCAGCTTGGTTAGGGTCAACTATGGCTACACCTTC
TRBD1 - TRBJ1-4 TRBV2 CASSDVDRGREKLFF TGTGCCAGCAGTGACGTAGACAGGGGCCGAGAAAAACTGTTTTTT
- once TRBJ2-7 TRBV28 CASTDRTLPYEQYF TGTGCCAGCACAGATCGGACTTTACCATACGAGCAGTACTTC
TRBD2 - TRBJ2-1 TRBV11-2 CASSLVASGNEQFF TGTGCCAGCAGCTTAGTCGCTAGCGGGAATGAGCAGTTCTTC
- - TRBJ2-7 TRBV6-6 CASSYPSYEQYF TGTGCCAGCAGTTACCCCTCCTACGAGCAGTACTTC
- - TRBJ2-1 TRBV11-2 CASSLAGRRGRYNEQFF TGTGCCAGCAGCTTAGCGGGGCGGCGGGGCCGCTACAATGAGCAGTTCTTC
- - TRBJ2-7 TRBV28 CASTSSQGDYEQYF TGTGCCAGCACCTCCAGCCAGGGAGACTACGAGCAGTACTTC
TRBD1 - TRBJ2-3 TRBV2 CASRAGGPTDTQYF TGTGCCAGCAGGGCAGGGGGCCCCACAGATACGCAGTATTTT
- - TRBJ2-7 TRBV7-2 CASSQGSREQYF TGTGCCAGCAGCCAAGGTTCCAGGGAGCAGTACTTC
TRBD1 once TRBJ2-7 TRBV13 CASSLGGTVVSYEQYF TGTGCCAGCAGCTTAGGAGGGACAGTCGTTTCCTACGAGCAGTACTTC
TRBD2 - TRBJ2-3 TRBV6-4 CASSEGSGGGFTDTQYF TGTGCCAGCAGTGAAGGGAGCGGGGGGGGCTTCACAGATACGCAGTATTTT
- - TRBJ2-6 TRBV7-3 CARASTERLQSRANVLTF TGTGCCAGAGCTTCCACTGAGCGCTTACAAAGTCGGGCCAACGTCCTGACTTTC
- once TRBJ2-5 TRBV2 CASRAGPPRGETQYF TGTGCCAGCAGGGCGGGACCGCCCCGGGGAGAGACCCAGTACTTC
- once TRBJ2-3 TRBV7-8 CASSLDTDTQYF TGTGCCAGCAGCTTAGACACAGATACGCAGTATTTT
TRBD2 - TRBJ2-7 TRBV28 CASRPTGTSGYEQYF TGTGCCAGCAGACCTACCGGGACTAGCGGGTACGAGCAGTACTTC
- - TRBJ2-7 TRBV7-2 CASSTTSRAKGVEQYF TGTGCCAGCAGCACCACCTCCAGAGCCAAGGGTGTGGAGCAGTACTTC
- few TRBJ2-3 TRBV7-9 CASGQGHTQYF TGTGCCAGCGGTCAGGGTCATACGCAGTATTTT
TRBD2 few TRBJ2-7 TRBV11-3 CASSLRPGTSGTYEQYF TGTGCCAGCAGCTTAAGGCCGGGGACTAGCGGGACCTACGAGCAGTACTTC
- - TRBJ1-5 TRBV2 CASSNRVSNQPQHF TGTGCCAGCAGTAACAGGGTGTCAAATCAGCCCCAGCATTTT
- - TRBJ1-6 TRBV7-2 CASSLTGKGSPLHF TGTGCCAGCAGCTTAACAGGGAAGGGATCACCCCTCCACTTT
TRBD1 once TRBJ2-2 TRBV6-6 CASSSARTGITGELFF TGTGCCAGCAGTTCAGCCCGGACAGGGATCACCGGGGAGCTGTTTTTT
TRBD2 - TRBJ2-5 TRBV11-2 CASSREAKETQYF TGTGCCAGCAGCCGGGAGGCCAAAGAGACCCAGTACTTC
TRBD2 - TRBJ2-3 TRBV9 CASSEGLGDTQYF TGTGCCAGCAGCGAGGGACTAGGAGATACGCAGTATTTT
- - TRBJ2-2 TRBV30 CAWRARGGGTGELFF TGTGCCTGGAGGGCCAGGGGGGGCGGGACCGGGGAGCTGTTTTTT
- - TRBJ1-2 TRBV18 CASSPSTGGGYTF TGTGCCAGCTCACCGTCGACAGGAGGCGGCTACACCTTC
TRBD1 - TRBJ1-2 TRBV29-1 CSVTGQGAGYGYTF TGCAGCGTTACAGGACAGGGGGCTGGCTATGGCTACACCTTC
TRBD1 - TRBJ1-5 TRBV5-5 CASSSDRAIGNQPQHF TGTGCCAGCAGCTCGGACAGGGCCATCGGGAATCAGCCCCAGCATTTT
- - TRBJ1-1 TRBV21-1 CASSGMNTEAFF TGTGCCAGCAGCGGGATGAACACTGAAGCTTTCTTT
- - TRBJ2-7 TRBV5-1 CASSSGPPRNEQYF TGCGCCAGCAGCTCGGGTCCACCGAGAAACGAGCAGTACTTC
TRBD1 once TRBJ2-7 TRBV7-2 CASSLLQGATEQYF TGTGCCAGCAGCTTGTTACAGGGGGCGACCGAGCAGTACTTC
TRBD2 - TRBJ2-2 TRBV27 CASSSYGTSGTNTGELFF TGTGCCAGCAGCTCTTACGGGACTAGCGGGACGAACACCGGGGAGCTGTTTTTT
- - TRBJ1-6 TRBV6-5 CASSYQASSPLHF TGTGCCAGCAGTTATCAAGCGAGTTCACCCCTCCACTTT
- - TRBJ1-2 TRBV6-1 CASSEALETRRGYTF TGTGCCAGCAGTGAAGCGCTGGAGACGCGACGGGGCTACACCTTC
TRBD2 - TRBJ2-1 TRBV15 CATSRDRGGPGEQFF TGTGCCACCAGCAGAGATCGGGGGGGGCCGGGTGAGCAGTTCTTC
- - TRBJ1-3 TRBV19 CASSIDRYSGNTIYF TGTGCCAGTAGTATAGATCGGTACTCTGGAAACACCATATATTTT
- - TRBJ2-7 TRBV30 CAWSRGEPYEQYF TGTGCCTGGAGTAGGGGGGAACCCTACGAGCAGTACTTC
TRBD2 - TRBJ2-7 TRBV29-1 CSARTSGAYEQYF TGCAGCGCCCGGACTAGCGGGGCGTACGAGCAGTACTTC
- - TRBJ2-1 TRBV11-2 CASSFSDLINNEQFF TGTGCCAGCAGCTTTTCGGACCTGATAAACAATGAGCAGTTCTTC
- - TRBJ2-7 TRBV28 CASSFRAGDSYEQYF TGTGCCAGCAGTTTTCGGGCAGGGGATTCCTACGAGCAGTACTTC
- - TRBJ2-3 TRBV5-1 CASSLGDGGSLTDTQYF TGCGCCAGCAGCTTGGGGGACGGCGGCAGCCTCACAGATACGCAGTATTTT
- - TRBJ2-1 TRBV7-6 CASSLVASSYNEQFF TGTGCCAGCAGCTTAGTCGCTAGCTCCTACAATGAGCAGTTCTTC
- - TRBJ1-1 TRBV7-9 CASSFRSGLNTEAFF TGTGCCAGCAGCTTTAGATCAGGGCTGAACACTGAAGCTTTCTTT
- - TRBJ1-4 TRBV4-1 CASSQEGRWNEKLFF TGCGCCAGCAGCCAAGAAGGTAGGTGGAATGAAAAACTGTTTTTT